What follows describes a single T cell receptor (beta chain). Its antigen remains unknown. Treatment denoted: roughly 19 received Ad26.COV2.S at low or high dose, single or two shots; about five received placebo; per-sample allocation not given. The investigators took samples on day 63 after the first vaccine or placebo injection. An Ad26 vector expressing Wuhan-strain SARS-CoV-2 spike constituted the vaccine. The record originates from a study of Ad26.COV2.S vaccination and SARS-CoV-2 variants. Study information: Donor got 5x10^10 or 1x10^11 viral particles of Ad26.COV2.S. Study outcomes and limitations: Non-spike TCR breadth was similar in vaccine and placebo recipients.

This CDR3 is 16 amino acids long. Germline CDR1 reads LGHDT; CDR2 reads YNNKEL (reference sequence). The V and J ends lost 0 bases and 2 bases respectively, with 14 bases between them. The table came from immunoSEQ multiplex PCR; TCRdb's copy has only in-frame clones and leaves some out. The sample lists some 480,000 clones, about 83% occurring once. The clonotype originates from a person between 18 and 65 years old who received the Ad26.COV2.S COVID-19 vaccine or a placebo. Sequencing used peripheral blood, obtained in a trial of Ad26.COV2.S vaccine versus placebo. J is TRBJ2-7 and V is TRBV3-1 (or the pseudogene TRBV3-2); TRBD2 is a possible D gene (6 bases). CDR3: CASSQDLAGGTYEQYF. In DNA, the CDR3 is TGTGCCAGCAGCCAAGATCTTGCCGGGGGAACCTACGAGCAGTACTTC.